A single sample is the source of the 2 T cell receptor beta chains below, sequenced in a study of blood T cell repertoires in COVID-19 (dated by TCRdb to about 2020). The library relied on the immunoSEQ multiplex PCR assay. In its TCRdb copy, this immuneACCESS table keeps in-frame sequences only and misses some clones. Where compared with another copy, unresolved V genes explain less than half of these, and the others have no known cause. Present in this sample are around 170,000 clones, around 80% of which were seen just once. The ten largest account for approximately 12% of the sample. The sequencing sample was made of peripheral blood. The source of these receptors is a woman of 80 years or more with COVID-19, enrolled during active disease.

The rearrangement uses TRBV14 and TRBJ1-1; D may be TRBD1 (5 bases). Germline V gene lookup returns CDR1 SGHDN and CDR2 FVKESK. V was shortened by 4 bases and J by 0 bases, with 12 bases between the two germline ends. CDR3 size: 15 residues. The CDR3 protein is CASSPRQMLNTEAFF. The CDR3 DNA reads TGTGCCAGCAGCCCCCGACAGATGCTGAACACTGAAGCTTTCTTT.

This clone was seen repeatedly, ten times or more. The V and J genes are TRBV14 and TRBJ2-5, with D unclear. The CDR3 sequence is 14 residues long. Looked up from germline, CDR1 is SGHDN and CDR2 is FVKESK. V dropped 4 bases and J dropped 4 bases, with 13 bases sitting between them. The CDR3 sequence: CASSLLTPGETQYF. CDR3 nucleotide sequence: TGTGCCAGCAGCCTCCTCACCCCGGGAGAGACCCAGTACTTC.